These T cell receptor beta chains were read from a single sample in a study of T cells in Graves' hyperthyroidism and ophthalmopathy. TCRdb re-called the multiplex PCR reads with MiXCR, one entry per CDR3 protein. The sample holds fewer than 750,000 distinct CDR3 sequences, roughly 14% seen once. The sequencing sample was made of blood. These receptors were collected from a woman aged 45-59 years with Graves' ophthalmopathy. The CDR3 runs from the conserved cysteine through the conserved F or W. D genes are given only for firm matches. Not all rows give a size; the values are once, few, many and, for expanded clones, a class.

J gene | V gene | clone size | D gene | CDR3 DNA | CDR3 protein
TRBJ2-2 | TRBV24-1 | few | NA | TGTGCCACCAGTGATTTGAAGACCGGGGAGCTGTTTTTT | CATSDLKTGELFF
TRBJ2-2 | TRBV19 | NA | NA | TGTGCCAGTTTAGGGGACAAGAACACCGGGGAGCTGTTTTTT | CASLGDKNTGELFF
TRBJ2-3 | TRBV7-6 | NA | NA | TGTGCCAGCAGCTTAGGACAGACCACAGATAGTACGCAGTATTTT | CASSLGQTTDSTQYF
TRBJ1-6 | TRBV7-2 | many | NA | TGTGCCAGCAGCGATCGAACAGGGAACGGTTCACCCCTCCACTTT | CASSDRTGNGSPLHF
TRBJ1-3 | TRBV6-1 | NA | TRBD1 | TGTGCCAGCAGTGAGGGACAGAGGAGCTCTGGAAACACCATATATTTT | CASSEGQRSSGNTIYF
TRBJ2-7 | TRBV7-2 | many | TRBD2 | TGTGCCAGCAGCTTAGAGCTAGCGGGAGGGATTTACGAGCAGTACTTC | CASSLELAGGIYEQYF
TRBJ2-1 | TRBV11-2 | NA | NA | TGTGCCAGCAGCCCGACTATCCCCAATGAGCAGTTCTTC | CASSPTIPNEQFF
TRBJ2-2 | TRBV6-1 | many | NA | TGTGCCGCCAACACAGGGCGAGGGACCGGGGAGCTGTTTTTT | CAANTGRGTGELFF
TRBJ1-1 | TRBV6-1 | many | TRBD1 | TGTGCCAGCTTTAGGGACAGGGGTGGGACTGAAGCTTTCTTT | CASFRDRGGTEAFF
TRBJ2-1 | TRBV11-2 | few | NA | TGTGCCAGCAGCTTAGGGACTCCGCGTAGGGGGTCCAACTACAATGAGCAGTTCTTC | CASSLGTPRRGSNYNEQFF
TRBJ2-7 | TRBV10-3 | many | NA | TGTGCCATCAGTGAGTTCGTTGGTGGGTGCTACGAGCAGTACTTC | CAISEFVGGCYEQYF
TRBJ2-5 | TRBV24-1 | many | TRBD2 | TGTGCCACCTCGCCCCCGGGACTAGCGGGAGTGGAGACCCAGTACTTC | CATSPPGLAGVETQYF
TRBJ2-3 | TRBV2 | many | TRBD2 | TGTGCCAGCAGTGATCCTCTAGCGGGACTCACAGATACGCAGTATTTT | CASSDPLAGLTDTQYF
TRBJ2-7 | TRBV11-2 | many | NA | TGTGCCAGCAGCGTAGCACAGAGCTCCTACGAGCAGTACTTC | CASSVAQSSYEQYF
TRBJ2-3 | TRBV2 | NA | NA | TGTGCCAGCAGTGACGGGTCTGGGAACCGAGGGACGCAGTATTTT | CASSDGSGNRGTQYF
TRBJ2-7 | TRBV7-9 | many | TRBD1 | TGTGCCAGCAGCCACGACAGGGACTACGAGCAGTACTTC | CASSHDRDYEQYF
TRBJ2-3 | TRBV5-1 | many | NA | TGCGCCAGCAGCTTGTATAGAAGTGATACGCAGTATTTT | CASSLYRSDTQYF
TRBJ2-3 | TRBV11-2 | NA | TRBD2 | TGTGCCAGCAGCTTACGTCTCTGGGGGGGGGCAGATACGCAGTATTTT | CASSLRLWGGADTQYF
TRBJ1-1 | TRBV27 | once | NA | TGTGCCAGCAGTTTAGTGGAAGCGACTGAAGCTTTCTTT | CASSLVEATEAFF
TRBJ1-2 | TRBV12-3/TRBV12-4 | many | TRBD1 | TGTGCCAGCAGTTCCCCGGGACAGGGGAGTGGAGGCTACACCTTC | CASSSPGQGSGGYTF
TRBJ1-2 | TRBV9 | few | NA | TGTGCCAGCAGCGCCCGGGACACGGAAGACTATGGCTACACCTTC | CASSARDTEDYGYTF
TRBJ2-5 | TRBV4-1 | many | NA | TGCGCCAGCAGCCAAGTCAGGGGTGGAGAGACCCAGTACTTC | CASSQVRGGETQYF
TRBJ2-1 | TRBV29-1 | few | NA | TGCAGCGTTGTATATAGGGGTGAGAATGAGCAGTTCTTC | CSVVYRGENEQFF
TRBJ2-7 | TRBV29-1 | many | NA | TGCAGCGTTGGTCGAGCGACGGATTACGAGCAGTACTTC | CSVGRATDYEQYF
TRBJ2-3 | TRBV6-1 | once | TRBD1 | TGTGCCAGCAGGGAGAACAGGGGGCGGGTTACAGGTACGCAGTATTTT | CASRENRGRVTGTQYF
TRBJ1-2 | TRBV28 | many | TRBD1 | TGTGCCAGCAGTTCGGGGGGGACAGATAACTATGGCTACACCTTC | CASSSGGTDNYGYTF
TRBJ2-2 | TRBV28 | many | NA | TGTGCCAGCAGCTTAGGAGGGTCCGGGGAGCTGTTTTTT | CASSLGGSGELFF
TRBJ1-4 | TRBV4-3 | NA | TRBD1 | TGCGCCAGCAGCCAAGGGGCTACAGGGGTGGTTGGTGAAAAACTGTTTTTT | CASSQGATGVVGEKLFF
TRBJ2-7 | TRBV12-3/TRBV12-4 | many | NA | TGTGCCAGCAGCGGGGACATCGGCGAGCAGTACTTC | CASSGDIGEQYF
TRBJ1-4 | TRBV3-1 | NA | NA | TGTGCCAGCAGCCAAGATCTTCACGGTGCAACTAATGAAAAACTGTTTTTT | CASSQDLHGATNEKLFF
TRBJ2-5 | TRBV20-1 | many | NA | TGCAGTGCTAGAGATCTCCCGCCAGATCAAGAGACCCAGTACTTC | CSARDLPPDQETQYF
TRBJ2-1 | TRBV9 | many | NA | TGTGCCAGCAGCGTCTGGATCTCGGGGGTAGGCGGCAATGAGCAGTTCTTC | CASSVWISGVGGNEQFF